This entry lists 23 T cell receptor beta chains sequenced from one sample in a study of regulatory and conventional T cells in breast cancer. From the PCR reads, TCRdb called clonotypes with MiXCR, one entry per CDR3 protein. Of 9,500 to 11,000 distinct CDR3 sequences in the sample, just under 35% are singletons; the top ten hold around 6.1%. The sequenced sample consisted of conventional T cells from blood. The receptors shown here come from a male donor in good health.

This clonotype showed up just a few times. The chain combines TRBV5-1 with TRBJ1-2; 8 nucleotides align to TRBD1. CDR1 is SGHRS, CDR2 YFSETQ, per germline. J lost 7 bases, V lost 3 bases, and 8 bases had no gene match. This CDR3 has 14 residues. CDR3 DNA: TGCGCCAGCAGCTCGACAGGGGACATTGGTGGCTACACCTTC. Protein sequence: CASSSTGDIGGYTF.

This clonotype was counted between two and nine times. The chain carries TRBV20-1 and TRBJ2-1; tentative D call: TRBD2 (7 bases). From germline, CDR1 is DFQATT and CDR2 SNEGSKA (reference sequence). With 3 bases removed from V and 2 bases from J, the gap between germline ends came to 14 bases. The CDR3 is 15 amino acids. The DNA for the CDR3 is TGCAGTGCTAGGGGACGGGGGGCCCCCTACAATGAGCAGTTCTTC. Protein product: CSARGRGAPYNEQFF.

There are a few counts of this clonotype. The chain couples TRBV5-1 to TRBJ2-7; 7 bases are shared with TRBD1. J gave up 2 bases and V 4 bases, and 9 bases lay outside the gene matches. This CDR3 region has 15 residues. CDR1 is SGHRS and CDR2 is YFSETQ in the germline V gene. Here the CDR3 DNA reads TGCGCCAGCAGCGCGCGACAGGGTGAGGCCTACGAGCAGTACTTC. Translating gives CASSARQGEAYEQYF. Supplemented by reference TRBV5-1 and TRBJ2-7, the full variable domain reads KAGVTQTPRYLIKTRGQQVTLSCSPISGHRSVSWYQQTPGQGLQFLFEYFSETQRNKGNFPGRFSGRQFSNSRSEMNVSTLELGDSALYLCASSARQGEAYEQYFGPGTRLTVT.

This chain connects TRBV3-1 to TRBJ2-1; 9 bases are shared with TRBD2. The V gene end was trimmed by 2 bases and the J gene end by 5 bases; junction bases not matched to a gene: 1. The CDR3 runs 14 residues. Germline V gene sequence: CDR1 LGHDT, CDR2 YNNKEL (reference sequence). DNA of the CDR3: TGTGCCAGCAGCCAAAGACTAGCGGACAATGAGCAGTTCTTC. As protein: CASSQRLADNEQFF.

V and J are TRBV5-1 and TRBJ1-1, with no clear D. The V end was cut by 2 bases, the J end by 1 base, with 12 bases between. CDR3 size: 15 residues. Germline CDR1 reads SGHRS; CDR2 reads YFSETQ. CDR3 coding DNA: TGCGCCAGCAGCTTCAGAGGGCAGACGAACACTGAAGCTTTCTTT. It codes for CASSFRGQTNTEAFF.

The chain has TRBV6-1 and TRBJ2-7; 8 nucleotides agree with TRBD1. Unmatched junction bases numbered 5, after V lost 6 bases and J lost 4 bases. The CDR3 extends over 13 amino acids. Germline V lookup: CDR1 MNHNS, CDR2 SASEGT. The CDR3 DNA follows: TGTGCCAGCAGCCGGACAGGGAGTTACGAGCAGTACTTC. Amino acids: CASSRTGSYEQYF.

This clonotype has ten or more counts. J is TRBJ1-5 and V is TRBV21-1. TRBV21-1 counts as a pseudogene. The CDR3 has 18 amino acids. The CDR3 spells CASSKFSTASAGNQPQHF. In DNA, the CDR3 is TGTGCCAGCAGCAAATTTTCGACCGCATCGGCGGGCAATCAGCCCCAGCATTTT.

The CDR3: CASRFREGGTDTQYF. CDR3 sequence (DNA): TGTGCCAGCAGATTCAGGGAGGGCGGCACAGATACGCAGTATTTT. V gene TRBV6-2 or TRBV6-3 combines with J gene TRBJ2-3, with TRBD2 identical over 7 bases. Germline V CDR1 and CDR2: MNHEY, SVGEGT. The CDR3 is made up of 15 amino acids. V shed 6 bases, J shed 1 base, and the junction held 7 bases outside the gene matches.

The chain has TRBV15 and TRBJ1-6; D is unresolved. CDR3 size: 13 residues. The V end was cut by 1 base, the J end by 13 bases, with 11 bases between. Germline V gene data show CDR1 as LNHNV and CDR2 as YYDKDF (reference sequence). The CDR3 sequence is CATSRGVPAPLHF. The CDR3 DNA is TGTGCCACCAGCAGAGGGGTTCCGGCTCCCCTCCACTTT.

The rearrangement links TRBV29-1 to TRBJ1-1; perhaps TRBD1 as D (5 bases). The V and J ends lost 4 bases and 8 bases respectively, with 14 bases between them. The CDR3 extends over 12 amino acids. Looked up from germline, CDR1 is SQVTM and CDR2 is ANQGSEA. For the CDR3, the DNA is TGCAGCGTTGTCAGGTCCGGGACCGAAGCTTTCTTT. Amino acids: CSVVRSGTEAFF.

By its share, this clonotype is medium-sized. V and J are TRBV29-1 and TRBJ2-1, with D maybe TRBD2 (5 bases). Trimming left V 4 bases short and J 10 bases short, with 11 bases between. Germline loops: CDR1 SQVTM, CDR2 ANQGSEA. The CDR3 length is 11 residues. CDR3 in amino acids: CSVGVATEQFF. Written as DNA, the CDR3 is TGCAGCGTTGGGGTAGCGACGGAGCAGTTCTTC.

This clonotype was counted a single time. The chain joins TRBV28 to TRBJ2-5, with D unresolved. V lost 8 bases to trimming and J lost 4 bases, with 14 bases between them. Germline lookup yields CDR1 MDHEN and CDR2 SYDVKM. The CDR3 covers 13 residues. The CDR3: CASFRRIGETQYF. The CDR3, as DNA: TGTGCCAGCTTTCGGCGGATTGGAGAGACCCAGTACTTC.

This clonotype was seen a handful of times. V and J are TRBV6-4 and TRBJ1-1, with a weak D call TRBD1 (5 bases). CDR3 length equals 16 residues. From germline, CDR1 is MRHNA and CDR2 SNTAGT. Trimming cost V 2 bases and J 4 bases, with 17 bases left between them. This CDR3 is CASSDGIVDRATEAFF. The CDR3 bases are TGTGCCAGCAGTGACGGCATTGTAGACAGAGCCACTGAAGCTTTCTTT.

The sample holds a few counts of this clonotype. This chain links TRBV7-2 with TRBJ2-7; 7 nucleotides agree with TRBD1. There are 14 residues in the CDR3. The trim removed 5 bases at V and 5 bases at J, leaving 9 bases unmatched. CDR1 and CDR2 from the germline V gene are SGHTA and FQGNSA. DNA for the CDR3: TGTGCCAGCAGCCACAGGGGCCCTGGGAACGAGCAGTACTTC. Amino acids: CASSHRGPGNEQYF.

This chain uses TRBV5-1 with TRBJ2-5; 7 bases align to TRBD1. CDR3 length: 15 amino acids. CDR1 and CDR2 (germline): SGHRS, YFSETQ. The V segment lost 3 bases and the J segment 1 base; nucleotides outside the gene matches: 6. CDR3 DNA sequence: TGCGCCAGCAGCTCTGGACAGGCTCTCCAAGAGACCCAGTACTTC. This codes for CASSSGQALQETQYF.

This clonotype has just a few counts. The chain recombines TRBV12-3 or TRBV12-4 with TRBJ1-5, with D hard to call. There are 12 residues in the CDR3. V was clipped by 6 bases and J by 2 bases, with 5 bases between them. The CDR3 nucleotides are TGTGCCAGCAGCCCCCGCAATCAGCCCCAGCATTTT. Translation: CASSPRNQPQHF.

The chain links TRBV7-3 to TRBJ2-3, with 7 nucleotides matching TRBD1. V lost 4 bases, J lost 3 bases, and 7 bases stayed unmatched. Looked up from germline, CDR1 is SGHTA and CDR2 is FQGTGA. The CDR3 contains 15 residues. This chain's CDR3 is CASSSTGVGTDTQYF. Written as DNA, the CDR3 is TGTGCCAGCAGCTCCACAGGGGTAGGGACAGATACGCAGTATTTT.

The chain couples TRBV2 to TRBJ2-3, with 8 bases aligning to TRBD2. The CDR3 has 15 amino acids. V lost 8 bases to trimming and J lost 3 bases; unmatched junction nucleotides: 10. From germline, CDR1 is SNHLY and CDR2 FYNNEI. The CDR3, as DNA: TGTGCCAGCGAGCAACGGGGGGGCCGAACAGATACGCAGTATTTT. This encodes CASEQRGGRTDTQYF.

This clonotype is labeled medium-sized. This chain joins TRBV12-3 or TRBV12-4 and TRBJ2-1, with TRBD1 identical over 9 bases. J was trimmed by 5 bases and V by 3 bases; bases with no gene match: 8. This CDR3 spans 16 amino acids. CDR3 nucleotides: TGTGCCAGCAGTTTCTTGGGACAGGGAATTCACAATGAGCAGTTCTTC. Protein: CASSFLGQGIHNEQFF.

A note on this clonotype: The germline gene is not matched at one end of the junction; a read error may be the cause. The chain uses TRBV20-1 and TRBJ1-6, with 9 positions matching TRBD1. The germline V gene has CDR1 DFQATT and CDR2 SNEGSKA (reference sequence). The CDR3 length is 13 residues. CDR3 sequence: CGAGTGFNSPLHF. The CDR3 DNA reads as TGCGGTGCTGGGACAGGGTTTAATTCACCCCTCCACTTT.

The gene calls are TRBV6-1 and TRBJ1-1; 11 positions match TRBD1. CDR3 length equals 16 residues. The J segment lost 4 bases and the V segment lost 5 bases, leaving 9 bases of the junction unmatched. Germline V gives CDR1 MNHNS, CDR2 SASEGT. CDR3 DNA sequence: TGTGCCAGCAGTATGAGGACAGGGGGCGCCGGCACTGAAGCTTTCTTT. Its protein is CASSMRTGGAGTEAFF.

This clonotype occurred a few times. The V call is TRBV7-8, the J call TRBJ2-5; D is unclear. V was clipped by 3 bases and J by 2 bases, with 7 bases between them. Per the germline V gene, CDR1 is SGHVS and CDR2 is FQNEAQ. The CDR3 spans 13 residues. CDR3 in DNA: TGTGCCAGCAGCTTCAGTCGGCAAGAGACCCAGTACTTC. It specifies CASSFSRQETQYF.

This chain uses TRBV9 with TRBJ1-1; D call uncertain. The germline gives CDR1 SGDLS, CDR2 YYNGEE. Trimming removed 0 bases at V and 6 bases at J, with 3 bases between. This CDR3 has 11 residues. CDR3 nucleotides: TGTGCCAGCAGCGTAGGATCTGAAGCTTTCTTT. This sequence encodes CASSVGSEAFF.